This is a list of T cell receptor beta chains from one sample in a study of radiation and T cells in renal cell carcinoma. Data came from immunoSEQ multiplex PCR; TCRdb stores just in-frame clones and leaves some out. The table lists about 130,000 clones, approximately 85% of them singletons, with approximately 6.3% in the top ten. The sample in question was blood, obtained from a patient whose treatment included radiotherapy and nephrectomy. The receptors shown here come from a man aged 45-65 years with renal cell carcinoma. Both conserved end residues are part of each CDR3. Fields, in order: CDR3 protein, J gene, V gene, D gene, clone size. D genes are given only for firm matches. Where a row states a size, it is once, few, many or the class of an expanded clone; other rows omit it.

CASSPEVTRRGREKLFF | TRBJ1-4 | TRBV11-2 | TRBD1 | .
CASSSRDTYNEQFF | TRBJ2-1 | TRBV7-9 | . | few
CASSYYGTGNYEQYF | TRBJ2-7 | TRBV6-5 | TRBD1 | few
CASSSDRGEETQYF | TRBJ2-5 | TRBV2 | TRBD1 | .
CASLGSTDTQYF | TRBJ2-3 | TRBV21-1 | . | .
CASSLLGAEEETQYF | TRBJ2-5 | TRBV5-1 | . | .
CASSEGTSAGTDTQYF | TRBJ2-3 | TRBV5-1 | TRBD2 | once
CASSLSNRATGYTF | TRBJ1-2 | TRBV27 | . | .
CASSARSTDTQYF | TRBJ2-3 | TRBV6-4 | . | .
CASSQPWTVNTEAFF | TRBJ1-1 | TRBV4-1 | . | .
CSVGGTGADTGELFF | TRBJ2-2 | TRBV29-1 | TRBD1 | .
CASSPDRGETQYF | TRBJ2-5 | TRBV5-1 | TRBD1 | .
CASSPQGLAGTYEQYF | . | TRBV11-2 | TRBD2 | .
CAYGEETQYF | TRBJ2-5 | TRBV6-1 | . | .
CASSVGPINQPQHF | TRBJ1-5 | TRBV9 | . | .
CASSSQGERPQHF | TRBJ1-5 | TRBV6-6 | TRBD1 | .
CASSRTGTALYGYTF | TRBJ1-2 | TRBV6-5 | TRBD1 | once
CASSFLVRGNQPQHF | TRBJ1-5 | TRBV28 | . | .
CASSSTGTGGDTEAFF | TRBJ1-1 | TRBV13 | TRBD1 | .
CASSQRVDTNTEAFF | TRBJ1-1 | TRBV4-2 | . | .
CASTLTWGTGDQPQHF | TRBJ1-5 | TRBV19 | TRBD1 | .
CASSLETGVGSYEQYF | TRBJ2-7 | TRBV4-1 | TRBD1 | .
CASSEIVGQGLSEQYF | TRBJ2-7 | TRBV6-1 | . | .
CASSHRGELAKNIQYF | TRBJ2-4 | TRBV4-2 | . | .
CASATLGNTEAFF | TRBJ1-1 | TRBV19 | . | few
CASSDADSSYEQCF | TRBJ2-7 | TRBV10-2 | . | .
CASSLGQGNEQYF | TRBJ2-7 | TRBV7-3 | . | few
CASTDRFGNSPLHF | TRBJ1-6 | TRBV6-5 | . | .
CASSYLTDSNTEAFF | TRBJ1-1 | TRBV6-6 | . | .
CASSQGPGLNTEAFF | TRBJ1-1 | TRBV4-3 | . | .
CAWTQVGRAEAFF | TRBJ1-1 | TRBV30 | . | few
CASSGEQNTEAFF | TRBJ1-1 | TRBV2 | . | .
CASSPNQGTAARNTGELFF | TRBJ2-2 | TRBV18 | . | .